The clone carrying this T cell receptor (beta chain) was found once. The data were taken from a study of blood T cell repertoires in COVID-19. How the authors handled the data: Amplification with reference gene primers provided the estimates of nucleated cell counts. TCRdb's table, derived via immunoSEQ multiplex PCR, lists solely in-frame clones and lacks some. The D gene and trimming were derived from the DNA, and the V and J assignments and clone size from that table. Of under 300,000 clones in the sample, approximately 87% were seen once. Trimming removed 1 base from V and 3 bases from J; junction bases left unmatched: 0. Germline loops: CDR1 SQVTM, CDR2 ANQGSEA. The CDR3 contains 13 residues.

The receptor was isolated from a man in his 60s with acute or convalescent COVID-19. Sequencing was done on a sample of peripheral blood. The chain joins TRBV29-1 to TRBJ1-2; 9 bases align to TRBD1. CDR3 DNA: TGCAGCGTTGAAGGGACAGGGGACTATGGCTACACCTTC. It specifies CSVEGTGDYGYTF. Looking up the rest from reference TRBV29-1 and TRBJ1-2 gives the full variable domain: SAVISQKPSRDICQRGTSLTIQCQVDSQVTMMFWYRQQPGQSLTLIATANQGSEATYESGFVIDKFPISRPNLTFSTLTVSNMSPEDSSIYLCSVEGTGDYGYTFGSGTRLTVV.